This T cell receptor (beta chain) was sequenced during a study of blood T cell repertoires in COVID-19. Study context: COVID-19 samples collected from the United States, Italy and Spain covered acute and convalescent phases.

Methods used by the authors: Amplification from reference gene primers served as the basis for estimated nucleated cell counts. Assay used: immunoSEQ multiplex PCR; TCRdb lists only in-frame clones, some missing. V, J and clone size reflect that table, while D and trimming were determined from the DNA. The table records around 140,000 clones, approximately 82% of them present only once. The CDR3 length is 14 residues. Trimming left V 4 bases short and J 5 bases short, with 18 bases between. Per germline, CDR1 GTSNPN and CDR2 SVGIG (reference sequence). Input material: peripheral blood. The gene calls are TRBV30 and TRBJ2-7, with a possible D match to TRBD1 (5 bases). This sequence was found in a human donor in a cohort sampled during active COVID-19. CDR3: CAWKLQRQSNEQYF. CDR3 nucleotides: TGTGCCTGGAAACTCCAGAGACAGTCCAACGAGCAGTACTTC.